What follows are 30 T cell receptor beta chains derived from one specimen sequenced in a study of blood T cell repertoires in COVID-19. The assay was immunoSEQ multiplex PCR, and TCRdb's table has in-frame clones only and misses some. The top ten hold about 6% of the sample, which has around 370,000 clones, around 86% seen once. The sample was peripheral blood. The receptors were gathered from a woman between 50 and 59 years old with COVID-19, enrolled during active disease.

There are a few counts of this clone. The genes are TRBV19 and TRBJ2-7; no reliable D call. CDR1 and CDR2 from the germline V gene are LNHDA and SQIVND (reference sequence). This CDR3 region has 13 residues. Trimming removed 1 base at V and 3 bases at J, with 7 bases between. CDR3 DNA sequence: TGTGCCAGTAGTATAGGGCTTTTCTACGAGCAGTACTTC. Translation gives CASSIGLFYEQYF.

This clone was seen many times. J is TRBJ1-5 and V is TRBV7-9, with D perhaps matching TRBD1 (5 bases). V dropped 5 bases and J dropped 7 bases, with 12 bases sitting between them. This CDR3 region has 13 residues. CDR1 and CDR2 from the germline V gene are SEHNR and FQNEAQ (reference sequence). CDR3 region: CASSPGLGQPQHF. The DNA of the CDR3 is TGTGCCAGCAGCCCAGGGTTAGGGCAGCCCCAGCATTTT.

As to this clone: Other nucleotide sequences from this sample produce the same CDR3. This chain uses TRBV18 with TRBJ1-5, with 7 bases lining up with TRBD1. Germline V gene data show CDR1 as KGHSH and CDR2 as LQKENI. The junction had 4 bases not matched to a gene; V was cut back by 6 bases and J by 2 bases. CDR3 length equals 14 residues. DNA of the CDR3: TGTGCCAGCTCCCCAGGACAGGGCAATCAGCCCCAGCATTTT. It codes for CASSPGQGNQPQHF.

This clone was detected a few times. The genes are TRBV19 and TRBJ2-7, with 9 nucleotides matching TRBD1. This CDR3 is built from 15 residues. V shed 6 bases and J 2 bases; nucleotides not matched to a gene: 8. Germline CDR1 is LNHDA and CDR2 is SQIVND (reference sequence). This CDR3 reads CASRNTGGGPYEQYF. Here the CDR3 DNA reads TGTGCCAGTAGGAATACAGGGGGCGGCCCCTACGAGCAGTACTTC. The whole variable domain, remainder taken from reference TRBV19 and TRBJ2-7, is DGGITQSPKYLFRKEGQNVTLSCEQNLNHDAMYWYRQDPGQGLRLIYYSQIVNDFQKGDIAEGYSVSREKKESFPLTVTSAQKNPTAFYLCASRNTGGGPYEQYFGPGTRLTVT.

The J gene is TRBJ2-7, the V gene TRBV7-2; D might be TRBD2 (6 bases). Trimming left V 4 bases short and J 6 bases short, with 16 bases between. This CDR3 has 14 residues. Looked up from germline, CDR1 is SGHTA and CDR2 is FQGNSA. The CDR3 protein is CASSSGLPGGEQYF. The CDR3 bases are TGTGCCAGCAGCTCGGGACTTCCTGGGGGCGAGCAGTACTTC.

The rearrangement uses TRBV30 and TRBJ2-3, with TRBD1 matching 8 bases. Trimming took 1 base from V and 0 from J; bases not matched to a gene: 9. The CDR3 loop spans 17 amino acids. Germline lookup yields CDR1 GTSNPN and CDR2 SVGIG (reference sequence). The CDR3 DNA is TGTGCCTGGAGTGACCCCAGGGGGCATAAAAGCACAGATACGCAGTATTTT. Translating it yields CAWSDPRGHKSTDTQYF.

V is TRBV7-2 and J is TRBJ2-7; D gene ambiguous. V was shortened by 6 bases and J by 3 bases, with 12 bases between the two germline ends. CDR1 and CDR2 from the germline V gene are SGHTA and FQGNSA. The CDR3 sequence is 13 residues long. The CDR3, as DNA: TGTGCCAGCAGTCAAGTGCGTTTCTACGAGCAGTACTTC. Translated, it gives CASSQVRFYEQYF.

A note on this clone: Other DNA sequences from this sample encode an identical CDR3 as well. The V and J genes are TRBV7-2 and TRBJ1-2; maybe TRBD1 (6 bases). Germline CDR1 and CDR2: SGHTA and FQGNSA. V lost 1 base to trimming and J lost 2 bases, with 14 bases between them. This CDR3 spans 16 amino acids. The CDR3 region is CASSLDREGGNYGYTF. For the CDR3, the DNA is TGTGCCAGCAGCTTAGACAGGGAAGGAGGAAACTATGGCTACACCTTC.

V and J are TRBV2 and TRBJ2-1, with 16 bases fitting TRBD2. CDR3 length: 16 amino acids. The ends lost 4 bases at V and 9 bases at J; junction bases unmatched: 6. Per germline, CDR1 SNHLY and CDR2 FYNNEI. CDR3 sequence: CASSVGTSGRAAEQFF. The CDR3 DNA reads TGTGCCAGCAGTGTGGGGACTAGCGGGAGGGCCGCTGAGCAGTTCTTC.

This rearrangement joins TRBV6-5 to TRBJ1-3, with D tentatively TRBD1 (5 bases). This CDR3 contains 15 residues. CDR1 MNHEY and CDR2 SVGAGI come from the germline V gene. V lost 5 bases to trimming and J lost 4 bases, with 15 bases between them. Here the CDR3 reads CASSQTGGSGNTIYF. The CDR3 coding sequence is TGTGCCAGCAGTCAGACGGGGGGATCGGGAAACACCATATATTTT.

The rearrangement uses TRBV15 and TRBJ2-1; possibly TRBD2 for D (5 bases). Germline loops: CDR1 LNHNV, CDR2 YYDKDF (reference sequence). V shed 8 bases and J shed 8 bases, with 19 bases lying between them. This CDR3 comprises 14 residues. The CDR3 DNA sequence: TGTGCCACCGGAGTAAGCGGATCGAGCGATGAGCAGTTCTTC. Translating gives CATGVSGSSDEQFF.

Here the CDR3 reads CASSLEGAGYTF. Here the CDR3 DNA reads TGTGCCAGCAGCCTGGAGGGGGCTGGCTACACCTTC. V gene TRBV6-5 combines with J gene TRBJ1-2, with 7 bases identical to TRBD1. CDR1 is MNHEY and CDR2 is SVGAGI in the germline V gene. The CDR3 loop spans 12 amino acids. The V segment lost 6 bases and the J segment 7 bases; nucleotides outside the gene matches: 5.

The chain joins TRBV27 to TRBJ2-7; TRBD1 agrees at 7 bases. The CDR3 contains 13 residues. Losses at the gene ends were 6 bases for V and 4 bases for J; bases not matched to a gene: 6. The germline V gene has CDR1 MNHEY and CDR2 SMNVEV (reference sequence). CDR3 coding DNA: TGTGCCAGCAGCCTGGGACAGTTATACGAGCAGTACTTC. It is translated as CASSLGQLYEQYF.

The V call is TRBV6-5, the J call TRBJ1-1, with TRBD1 matching over 9 bases. With 6 bases clipped from V and 5 bases from J, the junction kept 10 bases outside the gene matches. Germline values: CDR1 MNHEY, CDR2 SVGAGI. This CDR3 contains 15 residues. The CDR3 is CASSSSGTGRTEAFF. The CDR3 DNA sequence: TGTGCCAGCAGCTCATCCGGGACAGGGAGGACTGAAGCTTTCTTT.

V and J are TRBV11-2 and TRBJ2-7; weak D call: TRBD1 (6 bases). The CDR3 is 15 residues long. V was cut by 3 bases and J by 4 bases, with 16 bases left in between. The germline gives CDR1 SGHAT, CDR2 FQNNGV. CDR3 coding DNA: TGTGCCAGCAGCTTGATGATAGGACAGCCATACGAGCAGTACTTC. Residues: CASSLMIGQPYEQYF.

This clone has a single count. The V call is TRBV11-3, the J call TRBJ2-4, with TRBD2 as a possible D gene (7 bases). V was pared by 5 bases and J by 3 bases, with 23 bases between. CDR3 size: 18 residues. Germline V CDR1 and CDR2: SGHNT, YENEEA. The CDR3 is CASSLRGGGQPGKNIQYF. The CDR3 coding sequence is TGTGCCAGCAGCCTAAGGGGGGGAGGACAACCTGGCAAAAACATTCAGTACTTC.

This clone showed up just once. The chain recombines TRBV7-9 with TRBJ1-2; TRBD1 matches 7 bases. CDR1 is SEHNR, CDR2 FQNEAQ, per germline (reference sequence). The CDR3 is made up of 12 amino acids. Trimming at V came to 5 bases and at J to 6 bases, leaving 3 bases not matched to a gene. The CDR3 protein is CASSGRGDGYTF. CDR3 DNA sequence: TGTGCCAGCAGCGGCAGGGGGGATGGCTACACCTTC. Filled out from reference TRBV7-9 and TRBJ1-2, the complete variable domain reads DTGVSQNPRHKITKRGQNVTFRCDPISEHNRLYWYRQTLGQGPEFLTYFQNEAQLEKSRLLSDRFSAERPKGSFSTLEIQRTEQGDSAMYLCASSGRGDGYTFGSGTRLTVV.

The genes are TRBV7-9 and TRBJ1-6; the D gene is possibly TRBD1 (5 bases). The V gene's germline CDR1 is SEHNR and CDR2 FQNEAQ (reference sequence). The CDR3 length is 14 residues. V lost 2 bases, J lost 10 bases, and 12 bases lay in between. The chain's CDR3 is CASSLSQGQSPLHF. The CDR3 DNA follows: TGTGCCAGCAGCTTATCCCAGGGTCAGTCACCCCTCCACTTT.

This clone was picked up a small number of times. The J gene is TRBJ2-1, the V gene TRBV4-3, with 11 bases aligning to TRBD2. Germline CDR1 is LGHNA and CDR2 is YSLEER. V was pared by 2 bases and J by 9 bases, with 18 bases of the junction left unmatched. The CDR3 runs to 19 residues. Here the CDR3 DNA reads TGCGCCAGCAGCCAAACCGGGTCCTCTAGACTAGCGGGATCGAGTGAGCAGTTCTTC. It yields the protein CASSQTGSSRLAGSSEQFF.

The rearrangement joins TRBV27 to TRBJ1-4; 7 bases are a match to TRBD1. This CDR3 spans 15 amino acids. Trimming took 4 bases from V and 8 from J; bases not matched to a gene: 10. CDR1 is MNHEY and CDR2 is SMNVEV in the germline V gene (reference sequence). The CDR3: CASSSSGTAEEKLFF. Written as DNA, the CDR3 is TGTGCCAGCAGTTCGTCCGGGACAGCTGAGGAAAAACTGTTTTTT.

J is TRBJ1-2 and V is TRBV12-3 or TRBV12-4; tentatively, D is TRBD1 (6 bases). Trimming shortened V by 4 bases and J by 5 bases, and 11 bases separated the two germline ends. The length of the CDR3 is 13 residues. CDR3 DNA sequence: TGTGCCAGCAGTTCTCCGGACAGATATGGCTACACCTTC. Amino acids: CASSSPDRYGYTF.

The gene calls are TRBV3-1 (or the pseudogene TRBV3-2) and TRBJ1-6, with 8 bases matching TRBD1. J gave up 7 bases and V 8 bases, and 7 bases lay outside the gene matches. The CDR3 length is 14 residues. Germline V gene data show CDR1 as LGHDT and CDR2 as YNNKEL (reference sequence). The CDR3 DNA reads TGTGCCAGCTCGAGGACAGGGTCGAATTCACCCCTCCACTTT. Amino acid sequence: CASSRTGSNSPLHF.

This clone was counted a single time. The gene calls are TRBV30 and TRBJ2-3; 12 bases fit TRBD2. V was clipped by 5 bases and J by 6 bases; unmatched bases: 6. CDR1 is GTSNPN and CDR2 is SVGIG in the germline V gene (reference sequence). The CDR3 loop spans 14 amino acids. CDR3 sequence (DNA): TGTGCCTGGCGGCTAGCGGGAGGGAAGGATACGCAGTATTTT. Amino acid sequence: CAWRLAGGKDTQYF.

V gene TRBV18 combines with J gene TRBJ2-1; D is unclear. V gave up 2 bases and J gave up 5 bases, with 7 bases separating them. This CDR3 has 13 residues. The germline V gene has CDR1 KGHSH and CDR2 LQKENI. The CDR3 DNA reads TGTGCCAGCTCACCAAACAGAAACAATGAGCAGTTCTTC. Protein: CASSPNRNNEQFF.

The gene calls are TRBV25-1 and TRBJ1-2; D perhaps matches TRBD1 (5 bases). Deletions cut 3 bases from V and 6 bases from J, with 11 bases between. This CDR3 contains 13 residues. Germline V lookup: CDR1 MGHDK, CDR2 SYGVNS. CDR3 amino acids: CASSDQGWDGYTF. CDR3 sequence (DNA): TGTGCCAGCAGTGATCAGGGTTGGGATGGCTACACCTTC.

The J gene is TRBJ2-6, the V gene TRBV27; D is unclear. CDR1 and CDR2 from the germline V gene are MNHEY and SMNVEV (reference sequence). Trimming cost V 6 bases and J 4 bases, with 13 bases left between them. This CDR3 region has 15 residues. CDR3 nucleotide sequence: TGTGCCAGCAGATCCCCAGGTGCGGGGGCCAACGTCCTGACTTTC. Its protein is CASRSPGAGANVLTF.

This rearrangement joins TRBV9 to TRBJ1-5; D may be TRBD1 (5 bases). Trimming removed 4 bases at V and 0 bases at J, with 11 bases between. CDR1 SGDLS and CDR2 YYNGEE come from the germline V gene. This CDR3 spans 15 amino acids. The chain's CDR3 is CASSLGGGSNQPQHF. For the CDR3, the DNA is TGTGCCAGCAGCCTTGGGGGGGGTAGCAATCAGCCCCAGCATTTT. Combining the CDR3 with reference TRBV9 and TRBJ1-5 gives the whole variable domain DSGVTQTPKHLITATGQRVTLRCSPRSGDLSVYWYQQSLDQGLQFLIQYYNGEERAKGNILERFSAQQFPDLHSELNLSSLELGDSALYFCASSLGGGSNQPQHFGDGTRLSIL.

J is TRBJ2-7 and V is TRBV18; D is uncertain. V lost 6 bases, J lost 3 bases, and 15 bases lay in between. The germline gives CDR1 KGHSH, CDR2 LQKENI. The CDR3 is 14 amino acids. In DNA, the CDR3 is TGTGCCAGCTCGCCCGGCAGAGGATACTACGAGCAGTACTTC. It specifies CASSPGRGYYEQYF.

This clone was counted once. The V gene is TRBV18, the J gene TRBJ1-1; TRBD1 might be the D (5 bases). CDR1 is KGHSH and CDR2 is LQKENI in the germline V gene. CDR3 length equals 16 residues. V gave up 2 bases and J gave up 1 base, with 14 bases separating them. The CDR3, as DNA: TGTGCCAGCTCACCAAGTAGCGGGGGAGGGAACACTGAAGCTTTCTTT. Translating it yields CASSPSSGGGNTEAFF. The full variable domain, its missing parts supplied by reference TRBV18 and TRBJ1-1, is NAGVMQNPRHLVRRRGQEARLRCSPMKGHSHVYWYRQLPEEGLKFMVYLQKENIIDESGMPKERFSAEFPKEGPSILRIQQVVRGDSAAYFCASSPSSGGGNTEAFFGQGTRLTVV.

The V and J genes are TRBV29-1 and TRBJ1-2, with TRBD1 matching over 9 bases. The CDR3 has 13 amino acids. Germline V gene sequence: CDR1 SQVTM, CDR2 ANQGSEA. The V and J ends lost 7 bases and 3 bases, in that order; junction bases with no gene match: 6. CDR3 in amino acids: CSGRRTGDYGYTF. CDR3 sequence (DNA): TGCAGCGGGAGAAGGACAGGGGACTATGGCTACACCTTC. Looking up the rest from reference TRBV29-1 and TRBJ1-2 gives the full variable domain: SAVISQKPSRDICQRGTSLTIQCQVDSQVTMMFWYRQQPGQSLTLIATANQGSEATYESGFVIDKFPISRPNLTFSTLTVSNMSPEDSSIYLCSGRRTGDYGYTFGSGTRLTVV.